The entry below gives a single TCR beta chain sequence along with its context. No cognate antigen has been identified for it. No base qualities exist here, and no much larger clone lies one base off it. The High Capacity cDNA Reverse Transcription Kit was used to reverse transcribe all of the isolated RNA, meaning that expressed TCRB transcripts were what got sequenced. Deep immunoSEQ sequencing was applied to naive, central memory and regulatory T cell samples, giving an average of roughly 3.3 million total reads per sample. Sorted cells were lysed in RLT buffer and RNA was extracted with DNase-treated RNeasy Micro or Mini kits, depending on cell number. To prevent cross-contamination, every cell subset was processed on its own, while patient and healthy donor samples were processed together. TCRB sequences were amplified from cDNA with the immunoSEQ multiplex PCR, producing 87-bp fragments spanning the CDR3 region. Sequencing of the amplicons was done on the Illumina HiSeq platform. The authors' pipeline ran thus. PCR bias was computationally corrected using synthetic template baselines, reads within Hamming distance 2 were collapsed, and singletons that could not be merged were discarded. Reads were aligned against IMGT to assign V, D and J genes, CDR3 length and insertions or deletions at six rearrangement sites. Within each subset, clonotype counts were normalized to sorted cell number, and only after that were true diversity and Gini coefficients computed with the tcR R package. Repertoire sharing was quantified using the overlap coefficient calculated on TCRB nucleotide sequences. As a proxy for the pre-selection repertoire, out-of-frame TCRB sequences from naive cells were analyzed. TCRdb obtained this table from immuneACCESS and retained in-frame rearrangements with V and J assigned. These tables miss some clones; where compared with another copy, unresolved V genes account for less than half of the shortfall, and the remainder is unexplained. That table gives V, J and clone size, and the DNA gave D and trimming. Recorded for this sample are 150,000 to 200,000 clones; about 63% of them occurred a single time. In total, the top ten clones hold roughly 0.092% of the sample.

The V end gives up 5 bases and the J end 12 bases, leaving 10 bases in the junction not matched to a gene. The CDR3 runs 12 residues from the cysteine to the phenylalanine. The kept DNA is CDR3 alone, 36 bases in frame from the first base. Based on the germline V gene, the CDR1 and CDR2 sequences are SGHTA and FQGNSA. This specimen comes from a study of beta chain features in type 1 diabetes (dated by TCRdb to the late 2010s). Study-level background: Patients and healthy donors did not differ in mean age, gender distribution, total cell number or subset yield. A total of 107,917,701 sorted cells were examined across all samples, and RNA yield correlated strongly with the number of cells per subset. The study compared the TCRB repertoires of sorted circulating CD4+ T cell subsets in recently diagnosed type 1 diabetes patients with those in matched healthy donors. Regulatory and stem cell-like memory subsets were obtained from only 8 patients and roughly 8 healthy donors, while naive and central memory subsets were obtained from all 30 or so donors. Points the paper makes about the study in general: Because the HLA sub-analyses included only small numbers of individuals, any influence of HLA type on TCRB rearrangement was left unresolved. Naive, central memory and regulatory TCRB repertoires appeared to be more similar among patients than among healthy donors. Because cDNA was sequenced instead of genomic DNA, highly expressing activated cells could be over-represented, though the groups showed no difference in activation or CD3 levels. PCR might favor shorter templates, but patient and control samples were amplified and corrected together, so any skew would affect both groups equally. A moderate but significant shortening of TCRB CDR3 length was observed in type 1 diabetes patients in all four CD4+ subsets. At VDJ recombination sites, type 1 diabetes patients had fewer insertions and more deleted nucleotides, which implies abnormalities in thymic rearrangement.

Each donor gave one peripheral blood draw, about 100 mL on average, collected into heparinised tubes. A BD FACSAria II and a panel including CD45RO, CCR7, CD25, CD127, CD95 and CD27 were used to sort naive, central memory, regulatory and stem cell-like memory CD4+ T cells. Every sorted population had a purity above 98%. PBMCs were separated immediately by Lymphoprep density gradient centrifugation and were stained directly, without being cultured. Samples were stained and sorted in pairs, with one healthy donor and one patient per experiment, so that batch effects were minimized. The chain is encoded by TRBV7-2 joined to TRBJ2-7; 7 bases in between match TRBD1. The sequence came from a man between 25 and 39 years old with type 1 diabetes. Sequenced sample: naive CD4+ T cells from blood. The label giving this sample's cell subset or site can be read as: true naive CD4+ T cells. The CDR3 has the sequence CASSEYRGPLYF. The DNA sequence reads TGTGCCAGCAGCGAGTACAGGGGACCCTTGTACTTC.